This T cell receptor beta chain was sequenced during a study of cytomegalovirus exposure and HLA in healthy donors. The study's findings and limits: Sequences of the TCR beta chain were said to predict the HLA-A and HLA-B alleles of most subjects accurately. Common viral pathogens seemed, in a later analysis, to connect with several of the most significant clusters. A reported reduction in N-insertions relative to the roughly 700-donor mean was seen in an Asian-associated ancestry cluster in a later analysis.

There are 15 residues in the CDR3. Looked up from germline, CDR1 is MNHEY and CDR2 is SVGAGI. V lost 6 bases and J lost 8; bases outside the gene matches: 12. As regards this clone: The antigen remains unidentified.

It was with 60 Vbeta and 13 Jbeta primers that the PCR ran. The data were produced by immunoSEQ multiplex PCR, yet TCRdb's version contains in-frame clones alone and is incomplete. The sample lists tens of thousands of clones; 80% were seen once. The TCR was taken from a man aged 45-65 years in good health and CMV-seropositive. Material for sequencing was PBMCs. J is TRBJ2-3 and V is TRBV6-5; 9 nucleotides align to TRBD2. DNA for the CDR3: TGTGCCAGCAGCGTGACTAGCGGAGCCTCGGGTACGCAGTATTTT. Its translation is CASSVTSGASGTQYF.